This TCR beta chain was identified in a study of cytomegalovirus exposure and HLA in healthy donors. Study conclusions and caveats: The study recorded fewer than 200 TCR beta chains that were cytomegalovirus-associated. An apparent linkage of common viral pathogens to several of the most significant clusters emerged in a later analysis. In a later analysis, specific HLA alleles were associated with 16,000 or so TCR beta sequences at a 0.05 false discovery rate.

The germline V gene encodes CDR1 ENHRY and CDR2 SYGVKD. V shed 0 bases and J 0 bases; nucleotides not matched to a gene: 18. The CDR3 consists of 22 residues. Points on this clone: Its specificity is unknown.

Both 60 Vbeta primers and 13 Jbeta primers went into the PCR. The assay was immunoSEQ multiplex PCR, and TCRdb's table has in-frame clones only and misses some. The table includes about 170,000 clones, roughly 76% detected once. The material sequenced was PBMCs. The J gene is TRBJ1-3, the V gene TRBV10-3; 9 nucleotides line up with TRBD1. This clonotype was sampled from a woman aged 18-29 years in good health and CMV-seropositive. The chain's CDR3 is CAISESRRPGTGMDGSGNTIYF. The CDR3 DNA reads TGTGCCATCAGTGAGTCGCGTCGTCCCGGGACAGGGATGGATGGCTCTGGAAACACCATATATTTT.